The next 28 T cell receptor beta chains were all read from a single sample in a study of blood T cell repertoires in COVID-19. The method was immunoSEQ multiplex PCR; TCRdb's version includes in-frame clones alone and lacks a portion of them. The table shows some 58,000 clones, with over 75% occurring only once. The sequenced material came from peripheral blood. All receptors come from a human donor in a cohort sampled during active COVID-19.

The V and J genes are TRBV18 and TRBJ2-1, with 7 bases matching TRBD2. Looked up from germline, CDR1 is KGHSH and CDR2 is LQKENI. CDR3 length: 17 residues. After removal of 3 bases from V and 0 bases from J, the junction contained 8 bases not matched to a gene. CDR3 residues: CASSPPVGGGSYNEQFF. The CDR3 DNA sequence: TGTGCCAGCTCACCCCCTGTGGGCGGGGGCTCCTACAATGAGCAGTTCTTC.

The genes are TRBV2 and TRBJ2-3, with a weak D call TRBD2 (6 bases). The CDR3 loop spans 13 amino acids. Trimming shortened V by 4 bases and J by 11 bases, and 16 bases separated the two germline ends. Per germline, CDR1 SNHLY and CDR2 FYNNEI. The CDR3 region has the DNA TGTGCCAGCAGTGTCCTGCCAGGGCGGGGGCAGTATTTT. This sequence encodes CASSVLPGRGQYF. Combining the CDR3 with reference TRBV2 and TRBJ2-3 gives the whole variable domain EPEVTQTPSHQVTQMGQEVILRCVPISNHLYFYWYRQILGQKVEFLVSFYNNEISEKSEIFDDQFSVERPDGSNFTLKIRSTKLEDSAMYFCASSVLPGRGQYFGPGTRLTVL.

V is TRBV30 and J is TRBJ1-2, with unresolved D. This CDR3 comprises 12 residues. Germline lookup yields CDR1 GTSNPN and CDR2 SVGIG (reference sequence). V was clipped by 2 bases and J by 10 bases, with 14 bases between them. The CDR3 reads CAWSQGRVVYTF. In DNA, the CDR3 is TGTGCCTGGAGTCAAGGGAGGGTTGTCTACACCTTC.

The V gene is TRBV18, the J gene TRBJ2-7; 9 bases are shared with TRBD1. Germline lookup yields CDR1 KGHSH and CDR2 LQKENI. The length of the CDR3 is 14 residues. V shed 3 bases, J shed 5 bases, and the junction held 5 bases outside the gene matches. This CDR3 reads CASSPRRDRDEQYF. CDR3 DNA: TGTGCCAGCTCACCTCGCCGGGACAGGGACGAGCAGTACTTC. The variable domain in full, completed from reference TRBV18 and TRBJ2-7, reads NAGVMQNPRHLVRRRGQEARLRCSPMKGHSHVYWYRQLPEEGLKFMVYLQKENIIDESGMPKERFSAEFPKEGPSILRIQQVVRGDSAAYFCASSPRRDRDEQYFGPGTRLTVT.

The DNA for the CDR3 is TGTGCCAGCAGCTTAGATCTGAGGGCCAATGAGCAGTTCTTC. It translates to CASSLDLRANEQFF. The V call is TRBV11-2, the J call TRBJ2-1; the D gene is possibly TRBD2 (5 bases). Germline CDR1 and CDR2: SGHAT and FQNNGV. The CDR3 covers 14 residues. Trimming pared 0 bases from V and 6 bases from J, leaving 9 bases between.

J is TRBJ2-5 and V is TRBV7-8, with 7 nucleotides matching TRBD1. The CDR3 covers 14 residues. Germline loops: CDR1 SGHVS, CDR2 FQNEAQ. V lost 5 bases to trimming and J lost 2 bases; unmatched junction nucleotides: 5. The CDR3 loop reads CASSPRQGQETQYF. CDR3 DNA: TGTGCCAGCAGCCCCCGACAGGGTCAAGAGACCCAGTACTTC.

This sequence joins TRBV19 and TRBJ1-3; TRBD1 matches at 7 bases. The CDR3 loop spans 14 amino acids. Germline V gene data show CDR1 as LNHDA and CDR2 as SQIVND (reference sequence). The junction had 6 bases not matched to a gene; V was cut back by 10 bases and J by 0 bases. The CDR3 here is CATTQGNSGNTIYF. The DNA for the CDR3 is TGTGCCACAACACAGGGGAACTCTGGAAACACCATATATTTT. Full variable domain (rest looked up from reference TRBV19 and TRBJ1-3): DGGITQSPKYLFRKEGQNVTLSCEQNLNHDAMYWYRQDPGQGLRLIYYSQIVNDFQKGDIAEGYSVSREKKESFPLTVTSAQKNPTAFYLCATTQGNSGNTIYFGEGSWLTVV.

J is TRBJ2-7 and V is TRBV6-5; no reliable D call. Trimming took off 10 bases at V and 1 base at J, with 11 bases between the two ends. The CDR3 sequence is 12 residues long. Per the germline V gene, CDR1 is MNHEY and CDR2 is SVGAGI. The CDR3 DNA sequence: TGTGCCACGGAGACGGCTTCCTACGAGCAGTACTTC. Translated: CATETASYEQYF.

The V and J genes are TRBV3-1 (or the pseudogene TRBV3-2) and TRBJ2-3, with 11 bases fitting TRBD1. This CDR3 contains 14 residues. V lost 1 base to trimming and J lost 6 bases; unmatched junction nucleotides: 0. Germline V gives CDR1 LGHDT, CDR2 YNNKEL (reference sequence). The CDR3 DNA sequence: TGTGCCAGCAGCCAAGGGACAGGGGGCGATACGCAGTATTTT. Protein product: CASSQGTGGDTQYF.

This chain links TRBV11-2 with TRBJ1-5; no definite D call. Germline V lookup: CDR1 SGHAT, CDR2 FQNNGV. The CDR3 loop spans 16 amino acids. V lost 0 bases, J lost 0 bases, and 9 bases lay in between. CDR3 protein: CASSLDYGVSNQPQHF. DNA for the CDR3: TGTGCCAGCAGCTTAGATTACGGGGTTAGCAATCAGCCCCAGCATTTT.

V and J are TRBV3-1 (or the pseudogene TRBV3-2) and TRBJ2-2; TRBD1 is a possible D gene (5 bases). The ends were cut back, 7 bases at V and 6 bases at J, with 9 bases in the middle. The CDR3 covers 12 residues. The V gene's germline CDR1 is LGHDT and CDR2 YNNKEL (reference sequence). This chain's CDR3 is CASTRRAGELFF. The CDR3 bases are TGTGCCAGCACCCGCAGGGCCGGGGAGCTGTTTTTT.

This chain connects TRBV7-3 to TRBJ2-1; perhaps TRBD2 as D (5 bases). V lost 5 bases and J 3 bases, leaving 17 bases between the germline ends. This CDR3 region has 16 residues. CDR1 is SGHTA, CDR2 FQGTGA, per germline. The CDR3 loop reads CASSRISGSDYNEQFF. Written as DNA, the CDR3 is TGTGCCAGCAGCCGTATATCGGGATCGGACTACAATGAGCAGTTCTTC.

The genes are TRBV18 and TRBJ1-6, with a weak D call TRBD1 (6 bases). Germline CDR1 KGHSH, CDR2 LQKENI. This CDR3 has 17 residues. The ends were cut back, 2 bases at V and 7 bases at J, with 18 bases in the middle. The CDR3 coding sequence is TGTGCCAGCTCACCAGCCCCCGGGGGGGGCACGAATTCACCCCTCCACTTT. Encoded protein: CASSPAPGGGTNSPLHF.

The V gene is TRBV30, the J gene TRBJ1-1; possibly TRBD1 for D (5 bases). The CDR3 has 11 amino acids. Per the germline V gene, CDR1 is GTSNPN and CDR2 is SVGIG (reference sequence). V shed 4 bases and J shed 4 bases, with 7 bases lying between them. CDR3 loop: CAWTRVTEAFF. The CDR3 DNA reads TGTGCCTGGACCAGGGTCACTGAAGCTTTCTTT. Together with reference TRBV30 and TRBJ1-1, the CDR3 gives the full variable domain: SQTIHQWPATLVQPVGSPLSLECTVEGTSNPNLYWYRQAAGRGLQLLFYSVGIGQISSEVPQNLSASRPQDRQFILSSKKLLLSDSGFYLCAWTRVTEAFFGQGTRLTVV.

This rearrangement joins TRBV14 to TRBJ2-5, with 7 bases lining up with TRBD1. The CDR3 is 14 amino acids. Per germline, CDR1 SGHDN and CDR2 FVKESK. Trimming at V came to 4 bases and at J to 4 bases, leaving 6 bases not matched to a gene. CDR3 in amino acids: CASSPRQGIETQYF. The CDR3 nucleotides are TGTGCCAGCAGCCCAAGACAGGGAATAGAGACCCAGTACTTC.

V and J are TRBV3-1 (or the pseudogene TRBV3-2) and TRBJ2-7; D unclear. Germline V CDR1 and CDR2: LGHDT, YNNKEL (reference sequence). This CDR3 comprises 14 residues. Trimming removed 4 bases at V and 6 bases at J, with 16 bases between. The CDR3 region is CASSPRGAISEQYF. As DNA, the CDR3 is TGTGCCAGCAGCCCCCGCGGAGCTATCTCCGAGCAGTACTTC.

CDR3 sequence reads: CASSLSGSPGSYGYTF. The DNA for the CDR3 is TGTGCCAGCAGTTTATCGGGGAGTCCGGGAAGCTATGGCTACACCTTC. The chain uses TRBV27 and TRBJ1-2; no clear D. Germline lookup yields CDR1 MNHEY and CDR2 SMNVEV (reference sequence). Trimming removed 0 bases at V and 4 bases at J, with 15 bases between. The CDR3 loop spans 16 amino acids.

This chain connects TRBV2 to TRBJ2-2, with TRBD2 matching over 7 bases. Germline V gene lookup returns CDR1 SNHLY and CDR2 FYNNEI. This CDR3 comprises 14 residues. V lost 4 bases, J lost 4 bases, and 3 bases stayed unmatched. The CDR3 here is CASSAGGFTGELFF. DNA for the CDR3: TGTGCCAGCAGTGCGGGGGGATTCACCGGGGAGCTGTTTTTT.

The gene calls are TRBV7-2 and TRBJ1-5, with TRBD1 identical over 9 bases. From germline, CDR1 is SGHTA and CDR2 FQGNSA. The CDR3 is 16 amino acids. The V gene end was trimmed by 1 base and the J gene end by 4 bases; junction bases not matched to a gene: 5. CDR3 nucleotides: TGTGCCAGCAGCTTAGGGGACAGGGTTGCGAATCAGCCCCAGCATTTT. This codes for CASSLGDRVANQPQHF.

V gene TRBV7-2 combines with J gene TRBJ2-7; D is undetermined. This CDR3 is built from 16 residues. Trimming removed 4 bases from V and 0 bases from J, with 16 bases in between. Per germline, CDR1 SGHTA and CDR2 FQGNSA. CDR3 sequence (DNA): TGTGCCAGCAGCTCGTCTCTGGGCGAACTCTCCTACGAGCAGTACTTC. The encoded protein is CASSSSLGELSYEQYF.

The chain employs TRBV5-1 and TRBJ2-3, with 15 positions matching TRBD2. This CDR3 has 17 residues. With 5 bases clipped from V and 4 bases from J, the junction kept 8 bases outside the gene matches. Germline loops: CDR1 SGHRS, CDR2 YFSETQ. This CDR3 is CASRSGLAGGPPDTQYF. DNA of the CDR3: TGCGCCAGCAGATCAGGACTAGCGGGGGGGCCACCAGATACGCAGTATTTT.

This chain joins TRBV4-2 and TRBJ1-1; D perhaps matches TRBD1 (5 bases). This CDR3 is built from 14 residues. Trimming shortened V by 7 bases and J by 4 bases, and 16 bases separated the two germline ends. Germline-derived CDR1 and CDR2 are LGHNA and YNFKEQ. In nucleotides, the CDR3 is TGTGCCAGCACCTCCCGTTCGGGGGGCACTGAAGCTTTCTTT. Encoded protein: CASTSRSGGTEAFF.

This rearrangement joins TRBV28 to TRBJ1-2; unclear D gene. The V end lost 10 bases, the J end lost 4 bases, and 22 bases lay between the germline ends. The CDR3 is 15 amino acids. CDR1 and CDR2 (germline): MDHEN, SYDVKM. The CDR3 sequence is CATRGGQTTRYGYTF. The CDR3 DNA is TGTGCCACCCGGGGAGGTCAGACCACTCGCTATGGCTACACCTTC.

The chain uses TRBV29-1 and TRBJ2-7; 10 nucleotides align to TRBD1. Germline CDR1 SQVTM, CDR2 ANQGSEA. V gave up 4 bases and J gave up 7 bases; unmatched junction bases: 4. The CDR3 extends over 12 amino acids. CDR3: CSVATGGGEQYF. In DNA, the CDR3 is TGCAGCGTTGCGACAGGGGGCGGAGAGCAGTACTTC.

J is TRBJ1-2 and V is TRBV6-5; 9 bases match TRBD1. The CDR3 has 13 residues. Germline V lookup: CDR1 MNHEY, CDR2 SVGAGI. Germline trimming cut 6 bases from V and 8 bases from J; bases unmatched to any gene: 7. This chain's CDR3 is CASRPQGALGYTF. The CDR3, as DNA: TGTGCCAGCAGGCCACAGGGGGCGCTGGGCTACACCTTC.

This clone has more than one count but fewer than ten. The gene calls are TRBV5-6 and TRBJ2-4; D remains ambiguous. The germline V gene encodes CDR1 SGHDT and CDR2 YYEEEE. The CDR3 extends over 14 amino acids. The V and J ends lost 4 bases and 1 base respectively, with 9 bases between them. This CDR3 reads CASSLSLAKNIQYF. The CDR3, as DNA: TGTGCCAGCAGCCTATCTTTGGCCAAAAACATTCAGTACTTC. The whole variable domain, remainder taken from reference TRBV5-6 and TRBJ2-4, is DAGVTQSPTHLIKTRGQQVTLRCSPKSGHDTVSWYQQALGQGPQFIFQYYEEEERQRGNFPDRFSGHQFPNYSSELNVNALLLGDSALYLCASSLSLAKNIQYFGAGTRLSVL.

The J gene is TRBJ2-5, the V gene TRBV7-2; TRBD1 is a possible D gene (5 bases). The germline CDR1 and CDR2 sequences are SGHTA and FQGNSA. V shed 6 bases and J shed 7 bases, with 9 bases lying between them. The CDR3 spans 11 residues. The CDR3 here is CASSFGATQYF. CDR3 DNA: TGTGCCAGCAGTTTTGGGGCGACCCAGTACTTC.

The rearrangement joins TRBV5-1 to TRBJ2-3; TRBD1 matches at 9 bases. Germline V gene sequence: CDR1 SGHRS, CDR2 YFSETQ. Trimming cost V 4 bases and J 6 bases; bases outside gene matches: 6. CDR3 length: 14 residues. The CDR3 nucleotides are TGCGCCAGCAGCATGGACAGGGGCAGGGATACGCAGTATTTT. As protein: CASSMDRGRDTQYF.